These T cell receptor beta chains were read from a single sample in a study of technical replicates of blood from a few donors. Measured with immunoSEQ multiplex PCR; TCRdb has only the in-frame clones, and not every one. Among around 60,000 clones listed, roughly 92% were seen once. Sequencing was carried out using PBMCs. The receptor set was obtained from a human donor in good health. Some clones in this sample may be carry-over from other donors' samples. Both conserved end residues are part of each CDR3. Fields, in order: CDR3 protein, CDR3 DNA, J gene, clone size, V gene, D gene. A D gene is named only where the DNA matches it firmly. A clone size is listed for some rows: how often the clone was seen (once, few, many), or a class if it is expanded.

cdr3_aa: CASSSYQETQYF
cdr3_nt: TGTGCCAGCAGCTCTTACCAAGAGACCCAGTACTTC
j_call: TRBJ2-5
clone_size: .
v_call: TRBV7-2
d_call: .

cdr3_aa: CASTRGPDRATDTQYF
cdr3_nt: TGTGCCAGCACCCGGGGACCGGACAGGGCGACAGATACGCAGTATTTT
j_call: TRBJ2-3
clone_size: .
v_call: TRBV7-8
d_call: TRBD1

cdr3_aa: CASMLAGSSYNEQFF
cdr3_nt: TGTGCCAGTATGCTAGCGGGGTCCTCCTACAATGAGCAGTTCTTC
j_call: TRBJ2-1
clone_size: .
v_call: TRBV19
d_call: TRBD2

cdr3_aa: CASSPPSGGARETQYF
cdr3_nt: TGCGCCAGCAGCCCGCCAAGCGGGGGGGCGCGGGAGACCCAGTACTTC
j_call: TRBJ2-5
clone_size: .
v_call: TRBV5-1
d_call: TRBD2

cdr3_aa: CASSVEGTGGSPLHF
cdr3_nt: TGTGCCAGCAGCGTAGAAGGGACAGGGGGTTCACCCCTCCACTTT
j_call: TRBJ1-6
clone_size: .
v_call: TRBV9
d_call: TRBD1

cdr3_aa: CASSFSGTGNDEQYF
cdr3_nt: TGTGCCAGCAGTTTTTCCGGGACAGGGAACGACGAGCAGTACTTC
j_call: TRBJ2-7
clone_size: .
v_call: TRBV6-6
d_call: TRBD1

cdr3_aa: CASSGTGGYTEAFF
cdr3_nt: TGTGCCAGCAGTGGGACAGGGGGCTACACTGAAGCTTTCTTT
j_call: TRBJ1-1
clone_size: many
v_call: TRBV6-1
d_call: TRBD1

cdr3_aa: CASSLSGRSNEQFF
cdr3_nt: TGTGCCAGCAGCTTAAGCGGGAGGTCCAATGAGCAGTTCTTC
j_call: TRBJ2-1
clone_size: once
v_call: TRBV7-3
d_call: TRBD2

cdr3_aa: CASSLEGAYGYTF
cdr3_nt: TGTGCCAGCAGCTTGGAGGGGGCCTATGGCTACACCTTC
j_call: TRBJ1-2
clone_size: .
v_call: TRBV13
d_call: TRBD1

cdr3_aa: CASSDGWNSGNTIYF
cdr3_nt: TGTGCCAGCAGTGACGGGTGGAACTCTGGAAACACCATATATTTT
j_call: TRBJ1-3
clone_size: once
v_call: TRBV2
d_call: .

cdr3_aa: CASSAQHRSPLHF
cdr3_nt: TGTGCCAGTAGTGCCCAACACCGATCACCCCTCCACTTT
j_call: TRBJ1-6
clone_size: .
v_call: TRBV19
d_call: .

cdr3_aa: CASSEKTGRMDEQFF
cdr3_nt: TGTGCCAGCAGTGAAAAGACAGGGAGAATGGATGAGCAGTTCTTC
j_call: TRBJ2-1
clone_size: .
v_call: TRBV2
d_call: TRBD1

cdr3_aa: CASSQYLGQGSSGNTIYF
cdr3_nt: TGCGCCAGCAGCCAATACCTAGGACAGGGGAGCTCTGGAAACACCATATATTTT
j_call: TRBJ1-3
clone_size: .
v_call: TRBV4-3
d_call: TRBD1

cdr3_aa: CASSSREGDTEAFF
cdr3_nt: TGTGCCAGCTCCTCCAGGGAAGGGGACACTGAAGCTTTCTTT
j_call: TRBJ1-1
clone_size: once
v_call: TRBV18
d_call: .

cdr3_aa: CASSLGLAGSYEQYF
cdr3_nt: TGTGCCAGCAGCCTGGGACTAGCGGGATCGTACGAGCAGTACTTC
j_call: TRBJ2-7
clone_size: .
v_call: TRBV7-2
d_call: TRBD2

cdr3_aa: CASSMGGVGTGELFF
cdr3_nt: TGTGCCAGTAGTATGGGAGGGGTGGGCACCGGGGAGCTGTTTTTT
j_call: TRBJ2-2
clone_size: .
v_call: TRBV19
d_call: TRBD2

cdr3_aa: CASSYRRGGRNEKLFF
cdr3_nt: TGTGCCAGCAGTTACCGCCGGGGTGGACGTAATGAAAAACTGTTTTTT
j_call: TRBJ1-4
clone_size: .
v_call: TRBV6-5
d_call: .

cdr3_aa: CASSPIGTGVGDTQYF
cdr3_nt: TGTGCCAGCAGCCCCATCGGGACAGGGGTGGGAGATACGCAGTATTTT
j_call: TRBJ2-3
clone_size: once
v_call: TRBV2
d_call: TRBD1

cdr3_aa: CASSQTKQGLDGYTF
cdr3_nt: TGTGCCAGTAGCCAAACCAAACAGGGGTTGGATGGGTACACCTTC
j_call: TRBJ1-2
clone_size: once
v_call: TRBV19
d_call: TRBD1

cdr3_aa: CASSQYTSGSNEQFF
cdr3_nt: TGCGCCAGCAGCCAATATACTAGCGGGAGTAATGAGCAGTTCTTC
j_call: TRBJ2-1
clone_size: .
v_call: TRBV4-1
d_call: TRBD2

cdr3_aa: CASSLYRGPGELFF
cdr3_nt: TGTGCCAGCAGCTTATACAGGGGCCCCGGGGAGCTGTTTTTT
j_call: TRBJ2-2
clone_size: once
v_call: TRBV7-9
d_call: TRBD1

cdr3_aa: CASSQGQRGEKLFF
cdr3_nt: TGTGCCAGCAGCCAGGGCCAGCGGGGGGAAAAACTGTTTTTT
j_call: TRBJ1-4
clone_size: .
v_call: TRBV11-2
d_call: .

cdr3_aa: CASSQVPGQGNTGELFF
cdr3_nt: TGTGCCAGCAGCCAAGTTCCGGGACAGGGCAACACCGGGGAGCTGTTTTTT
j_call: TRBJ2-2
clone_size: .
v_call: TRBV4-2
d_call: TRBD1

cdr3_aa: CASLGGGVEQYF
cdr3_nt: TGTGCCAGCTTGGGGGGAGGGGTGGAGCAGTACTTC
j_call: TRBJ2-7
clone_size: .
v_call: TRBV2
d_call: TRBD2

cdr3_aa: CASSGLGIDTQYF
cdr3_nt: TGTGCCAGCTCGGGACTGGGGATAGATACGCAGTATTTT
j_call: TRBJ2-3
clone_size: .
v_call: TRBV5-6
d_call: .

cdr3_aa: CASSKRGPGQGVRGNTEAFF
cdr3_nt: TGTGCCAGCAGCAAAAGGGGGCCGGGACAGGGGGTGAGAGGGAACACTGAAGCTTTCTTT
j_call: TRBJ1-1
clone_size: .
v_call: TRBV21-1
d_call: .

cdr3_aa: CASSSGLGFYEQYF
cdr3_nt: TGTGCCAGCAGCTCAGGACTAGGATTCTACGAGCAGTACTTC
j_call: TRBJ2-7
clone_size: .
v_call: TRBV7-2
d_call: TRBD2

cdr3_aa: CASSHQGARNIQYF
cdr3_nt: TGTGCCAGCAGCCACCAGGGGGCGCGAAACATTCAGTACTTC
j_call: TRBJ2-4
clone_size: .
v_call: TRBV5-8
d_call: TRBD1

cdr3_aa: CASSTSGNSYNEQFF
cdr3_nt: TGTGCCAGCAGTACAAGCGGGAACTCCTACAATGAGCAGTTCTTC
j_call: TRBJ2-1
clone_size: .
v_call: TRBV6-5
d_call: TRBD2

cdr3_aa: CASSRGTGVRQETQYF
cdr3_nt: TGTGCCAGCAGCCGCGGGACAGGGGTTCGTCAAGAGACCCAGTACTTC
j_call: TRBJ2-5
clone_size: .
v_call: TRBV5-8
d_call: TRBD1

cdr3_aa: CASSRQQGASYEQYF
cdr3_nt: TGTGCCAGCAGCCGACAGCAGGGGGCATCCTACGAGCAGTACTTC
j_call: TRBJ2-7
clone_size: .
v_call: TRBV27
d_call: TRBD1

cdr3_aa: CASSPIANTEAFF
cdr3_nt: TGTGCCAGCAGTCCTATAGCGAACACTGAAGCTTTCTTT
j_call: TRBJ1-1
clone_size: once
v_call: TRBV27
d_call: .

cdr3_aa: CASKTGWQNNEKLFF
cdr3_nt: TGTGCCTCAAAGACAGGGTGGCAAAATAATGAAAAACTGTTTTTT
j_call: TRBJ1-4
clone_size: .
v_call: TRBV2
d_call: TRBD1

cdr3_aa: CASSSTFLGSSYNEQFF
cdr3_nt: TGTGCCAGCAGCTCTACCTTCCTGGGGAGCTCCTACAATGAGCAGTTCTTC
j_call: TRBJ2-1
clone_size: once
v_call: TRBV11-3
d_call: .

cdr3_aa: CASSGGQLEAFF
cdr3_nt: TGTGCCAGCAGCGGGGGACAGCTTGAAGCTTTCTTT
j_call: TRBJ1-1
clone_size: .
v_call: TRBV21-1
d_call: .

cdr3_aa: CASSPSLSGGGTEAFF
cdr3_nt: TGTGCCAGCTCACCGAGCCTGTCTGGGGGCGGCACTGAAGCTTTCTTT
j_call: TRBJ1-1
clone_size: .
v_call: TRBV18
d_call: .

cdr3_aa: CASSGQNYEQYF
cdr3_nt: TGTGCCAGCTCCGGACAGAACTACGAGCAGTACTTC
j_call: TRBJ2-7
clone_size: .
v_call: TRBV18
d_call: .

cdr3_aa: CAISGTGIAYEQYF
cdr3_nt: TGTGCCATCAGCGGGACAGGAATTGCCTACGAGCAGTACTTC
j_call: TRBJ2-7
clone_size: .
v_call: TRBV10-3
d_call: TRBD1

cdr3_aa: CASRPTGNTEAFF
cdr3_nt: TGCGCCAGCAGGCCCACAGGGAACACTGAAGCTTTCTTT
j_call: TRBJ1-1
clone_size: few
v_call: TRBV10-1
d_call: .

cdr3_aa: CASSLNIVGTGDYEQYF
cdr3_nt: TGTGCCAGCAGCTTAAACATCGTCGGGACAGGGGACTACGAGCAGTACTTC
j_call: TRBJ2-7
clone_size: .
v_call: TRBV7-9
d_call: TRBD1

cdr3_aa: CASSQDLGLGQGYYEQYF
cdr3_nt: TGTGCCAGCAGCCAAGATCTGGGACTAGGGCAGGGGTACTACGAGCAGTACTTC
j_call: TRBJ2-7
clone_size: .
v_call: TRBV14
d_call: TRBD2

cdr3_aa: CASESRRVIEQYF
cdr3_nt: TGTGCCAGCGAATCACGGCGGGTTATTGAGCAGTACTTC
j_call: TRBJ2-7
clone_size: .
v_call: TRBV6-5
d_call: .

cdr3_aa: CASSPGTSGIEVF
cdr3_nt: TGTGCCAGTAGTCCAGGGACTAGCGGGATAGAGGTGTTC
j_call: TRBJ2-7
clone_size: .
v_call: TRBV19
d_call: TRBD2

cdr3_aa: CASSPRQGPNTGELFF
cdr3_nt: TGTGCCAGCAGTCCTAGACAGGGACCGAACACCGGGGAGCTGTTTTTT
j_call: TRBJ2-2
clone_size: .
v_call: TRBV27
d_call: TRBD1

cdr3_aa: CASSTTSTSYNEQFF
cdr3_nt: TGTGCCAGCAGCACCACTAGCACCTCCTACAATGAGCAGTTCTTC
j_call: TRBJ2-1
clone_size: once
v_call: TRBV9
d_call: .

cdr3_aa: CASSQLAGGGSEQFF
cdr3_nt: TGCGCCAGCAGCCAACTAGCGGGGGGAGGGAGTGAGCAGTTCTTC
j_call: TRBJ2-1
clone_size: .
v_call: TRBV4-3
d_call: TRBD2

cdr3_aa: CASSPQGTNEKLFF
cdr3_nt: TGTGCCAGCAGCCCGCAGGGGACTAATGAAAAACTGTTTTTT
j_call: TRBJ1-4
clone_size: .
v_call: TRBV7-2
d_call: .

cdr3_aa: CASSYSTAGGRHEQYF
cdr3_nt: TGTGCCAGCAGTTATTCCACAGCGGGAGGTCGACACGAGCAGTACTTC
j_call: TRBJ2-7
clone_size: .
v_call: TRBV6-5
d_call: TRBD2

cdr3_aa: CASSRTSGGAGDEQYF
cdr3_nt: TGTGCCAGCAGTAGGACTAGCGGGGGGGCTGGAGACGAGCAGTACTTC
j_call: TRBJ2-7
clone_size: few
v_call: TRBV6-4
d_call: TRBD2

cdr3_aa: CASSVETSGGATADTQYF
cdr3_nt: TGTGCCAGCAGCGTAGAAACTAGCGGGGGGGCCACGGCAGATACGCAGTATTTT
j_call: TRBJ2-3
clone_size: once
v_call: TRBV9
d_call: TRBD2

cdr3_aa: CASSLLSQGGNTEAFF
cdr3_nt: TGTGCCAGCAGTTTATTGTCCCAGGGTGGAAACACTGAAGCTTTCTTT
j_call: TRBJ1-1
clone_size: .
v_call: TRBV27
d_call: .

cdr3_aa: CASSYSEAMNTEAFF
cdr3_nt: TGTGCCAGCAGTTACTCGGAGGCCATGAACACTGAAGCTTTCTTT
j_call: TRBJ1-1
clone_size: .
v_call: TRBV6-5
d_call: .

cdr3_aa: CASSLSRINYGYTF
cdr3_nt: TGTGCCAGCAGCTTATCCAGGATTAACTATGGCTACACCTTC
j_call: TRBJ1-2
clone_size: .
v_call: TRBV7-2
d_call: .

cdr3_aa: CASSRRETSYEQYF
cdr3_nt: TGTGCCAGCAGCCGACGGGAAACCTCCTACGAGCAGTACTTC
j_call: TRBJ2-7
clone_size: .
v_call: TRBV5-4
d_call: .